Shown below are 5 T cell receptor beta chains from a single sample sequenced in a study of blood T cells in healthy people across ages (dated by TCRdb to the mid-2010s). Library construction relied on 5' RACE. Sequencing was performed on an Illumina HiSeq 2500. A second PCR of roughly 7 to 11 cycles was performed with a sample-barcoded 5' primer and a J-beta primer mix. TCRdb reprocessed the public reads (quality trimming at Q25 with fastp, clone calling with MiXCR) and kept in-frame beta chains. Entries are consolidated by CDR3 protein sequence, retaining the most common genes and DNA. This sample comprises 2 million or so distinct CDR3 sequences, around half of them detected only once. The leading ten clones occupy approximately 2.1% of the sample. The sequencing input was blood. The receptors here all came from a woman in her forties in good health.

The gene calls are TRBV7-6 and TRBJ1-4; 9 nucleotides agree with TRBD1. The V segment lost 3 bases and the J segment 4 bases; nucleotides outside the gene matches: 6. The CDR3 spans 16 residues. The germline V gene encodes CDR1 SGHVS and CDR2 FNYEAQ. CDR3 coding DNA: TGTGCCAGCAGCTTGGGATGGGGACAGGGTAATGAAAAACTGTTTTTT. As protein: CASSLGWGQGNEKLFF.

The gene calls are TRBV10-3 and TRBJ2-7; the D gene is possibly TRBD1 (6 bases). The V and J ends lost 0 bases and 3 bases respectively, with 9 bases between them. CDR1 and CDR2 from the germline V gene are ENHRY and SYGVKD. The CDR3 has 14 amino acids. In nucleotides, the CDR3 is TGTGCCATCAGTGAGTCGATGGACAGCTACGAGCAGTACTTC. This codes for CAISESMDSYEQYF.

This rearrangement joins TRBV4-3 to TRBJ2-5; D possibly uses TRBD1 or TRBD2 (6 bases each). V dropped 0 bases and J dropped 2 bases, with 16 bases sitting between them. Per germline, CDR1 LGHNA and CDR2 YSLEER. The CDR3 length is 17 residues. CDR3 sequence (DNA): TGCGCCAGCAGCCAAGAGCCCATCGGGGGCGGTCAAGAGACCCAGTACTTC. This encodes CASSQEPIGGGQETQYF.

The chain employs TRBV6-6 and TRBJ2-5; unclear D gene. This CDR3 is 13 amino acids long. CDR1 is MNHNY and CDR2 is SVGAGI in the germline V gene (reference sequence). Trimming left V 6 bases short and J 5 bases short, with 13 bases between. CDR3 bases: TGTGCCAGCAGGGCGGACGTTTTTGAGACCCAGTACTTC. This translates into CASRADVFETQYF.

CDR3 region: CASSQGQISTDTQYF. Here the CDR3 DNA reads TGTGCCAGCAGCCAGGGACAGATCAGCACAGATACGCAGTATTTT. This chain uses TRBV7-9 with TRBJ2-3, with 7 nucleotides matching TRBD1. Germline V CDR1 and CDR2: SEHNR, FQNEAQ (reference sequence). Trimming cost V 5 bases and J 0 bases; bases outside gene matches: 5. The CDR3 is 15 residues long.